The sequence of this TCR beta chain was determined in a study of blood T cell repertoires in COVID-19 (dated by TCRdb to the early 2020s). Concerning the study at large: The collaborator samples originated in the United States, Italy and Spain and spanned the acute and convalescent phases of COVID-19. The prospective study material was composed of cDNA or gDNA derived from T cells, B-cell-depleted T cells, or PBMCs. Subjects who had been exposed to COVID-19, were actively infected with it, or had recovered from it provided the deeply sampled blood TCRbeta repertoires that made up the dataset. The repertoires were released in a freely available public database intended as a resource for research on the immune response to SARS-CoV-2. The samples were drawn from the first 160 participants of the ongoing ImmuneRACE study and from 1,254 subjects provided by 6 global collaborators. Sample metadata almost always included a de-identified subject ID, COVID-19 status, age in years and sex. HLA class I and class II types, where available, came from metadata supplied by the sample provider rather than from assay-based typing.

From its cysteine to its phenylalanine, the CDR3 spans 13 amino acids. Only the CDR3 part of the read is kept: 39 bases, read in frame from the first base. In the germline V gene, CDR1 corresponds to MGHRA and CDR2 to YSYEKL. The junction carries 10 bases between V and J, which are trimmed by 5 bases and 3 bases respectively. For this clone: Its antigen is still unknown. Base-call qualities are not available, and no considerably larger clone is one nucleotide away.

Enrolling through a virtual design, the prospective study's participants ranged in age from roughly 18 to 89 years and lived across about two dozen United States geographic areas. Cohort assignment in the prospective study relied on participant-reported clinical history from a screening survey and a study questionnaire. Recovered participants in ImmuneRACE Cohort 3 were defined by two consecutive negative NP/OP PCR tests, clearance by a healthcare professional, or resolution of symptoms. Mobile phlebotomists in the prospective study collected whole blood, serum and a nasopharyngeal or oropharyngeal swab from every participant. Participants in the prospective study had the option to provide additional blood draws and questionnaires over a roughly two-month period. Blood samples from the prospective study were shipped frozen or at room temperature prior to DNA extraction. Overall study results and their limits: The quantity of clinical and demographic metadata differed by source and by participant and was supplied without curation.

TCRbeta CDR3 regions were amplified from genomic DNA by means of the immunoSEQ Assay, a bias-controlled multiplex PCR. From the authors' description of their analysis: Within the assay, amplification of reference gene primers was used to estimate how many nucleated cells each sample contained. To quantify the absolute abundance of each unique TCRbeta CDR3 rearrangement, sequence reads were collapsed and filtered. For each sample, productive Simpson clonality was calculated as the square root of Simpson's diversity index over productive rearrangements. TCRdb carries this immuneACCESS record with in-frame sequences only. Its versions omit some clonotypes, under half of them owing to an unresolved V gene in the studies checked, with the rest unexplained. The V and J calls and clone size are taken from that table; D and trimming were inferred from the DNA. Recorded for this sample are hundreds of thousands of clones; roughly 90% of them occurred a single time. Of the sample, about 9.9% is held by the ten largest clones.

The rearrangement combines TRBV4-1 with TRBJ1-1; the D gene is not confidently resolved. This TCR was recovered from a middle-aged woman who had recovered from COVID-19. The sample consisted of PBMCs or T cells enriched from blood (not recorded which). The CDR3 sequence is CASSNVVDTEAFF. Here is the DNA: TGCGCCAGCAGCAATGTAGTCGACACTGAAGCTTTCTTT.